This T cell receptor (beta chain) was sequenced in a study of cytomegalovirus exposure and HLA in healthy donors. Between the trimmed V and J ends, which lost 4 bases and 3 bases, there was a span of 7 bases. The CDR3 runs to 13 residues. Germline CDR1 LGHNT, CDR2 FRNRAP. This clone has only one observation. Its antigen is unidentified. The data were produced by immunoSEQ multiplex PCR, yet TCRdb's version contains in-frame clones alone and is incomplete. The profile shows 250,000 to 350,000 clones, 86% of them singletons. Study findings and constraints: Most TCR sequences proved rare, with some public TCRs found in many donors.

The chain recombines TRBV12-5 with TRBJ2-1, with D possibly TRBD1 on 6 matching bases. This receptor was obtained from a woman between 18 and 29 years old in good health and CMV-seronegative. Sequenced material: PBMCs. Here the CDR3 DNA reads TGTGCTAGTGGTTCGGACAGCTACAATGAGCAGTTCTTC. Translating gives CASGSDSYNEQFF.